This is a list of T cell receptor beta chains from one sample in a study of cytomegalovirus exposure and HLA in healthy donors. Method: immunoSEQ multiplex PCR; TCRdb's copy keeps in-frame clones and lacks some. This table holds approximately 100,000 clones, just under 75% found once. Sequencing input: PBMCs. Receptors were obtained from a human donor in good health. Each CDR3 is given with its conserved first and last residue. A D gene is named only where the DNA matches it firmly.

j_call: TRBJ2-7; v_call: TRBV27; d_call: TRBD1; cdr3_aa: CASSLRAGGRSYEQYF
j_call: TRBJ2-1; v_call: TRBV4-3; d_call: NA; cdr3_aa: CASSHGGNNEQFF
j_call: TRBJ2-7; v_call: TRBV28; d_call: NA; cdr3_aa: CASSSQTESYEQYF
j_call: TRBJ2-7; v_call: TRBV28; d_call: NA; cdr3_aa: CAYSDRHSYEQYF
j_call: TRBJ2-7; v_call: TRBV2; d_call: NA; cdr3_aa: CASREIVYSPYEQYF
j_call: TRBJ2-7; v_call: TRBV7-8; d_call: NA; cdr3_aa: CASTMWRGRGEQYF
j_call: TRBJ2-4; v_call: TRBV6-1; d_call: TRBD1; cdr3_aa: CASVGTAELNIQYF
j_call: TRBJ2-7; v_call: TRBV7-2; d_call: TRBD1; cdr3_aa: CASSLRGTGGYEQYF
j_call: TRBJ1-2; v_call: TRBV4-1; d_call: NA; cdr3_aa: CASSQARTDLYGYTF
j_call: TRBJ2-7; v_call: TRBV7-9; d_call: NA; cdr3_aa: CASEYRRGEQYF
j_call: TRBJ1-3; v_call: TRBV30; d_call: NA; cdr3_aa: CAWGRLSGNTIYF
j_call: TRBJ1-1; v_call: TRBV10-2; d_call: NA; cdr3_aa: CASSEQDNTEAFF
j_call: TRBJ2-1; v_call: TRBV19; d_call: TRBD2; cdr3_aa: CASSSSGNYNEQFF
j_call: TRBJ1-2; v_call: TRBV20-1; d_call: NA; cdr3_aa: CSATQGGGYTF
j_call: TRBJ2-1; v_call: TRBV6-6; d_call: NA; cdr3_aa: CASSYARNEQFF
j_call: TRBJ1-1; v_call: TRBV6-5; d_call: NA; cdr3_aa: CASSEMSRRTEAFF
j_call: TRBJ2-7; v_call: TRBV28; d_call: TRBD2; cdr3_aa: CASSSLAGRTYEQYF
j_call: TRBJ1-1; v_call: TRBV27; d_call: NA; cdr3_aa: CASSPGQTVRAFF
j_call: TRBJ1-1; v_call: TRBV25-1; d_call: NA; cdr3_aa: CASSEGTGLNTEAFF
j_call: TRBJ1-2; v_call: TRBV7-2; d_call: NA; cdr3_aa: CASSLESSGPNGYTF
j_call: TRBJ2-1; v_call: TRBV6-1; d_call: NA; cdr3_aa: CASSETTGSSYNEQFF
j_call: TRBJ1-5; v_call: TRBV19; d_call: NA; cdr3_aa: CASSMAHNQPQHF
j_call: TRBJ1-5; v_call: TRBV18; d_call: TRBD1; cdr3_aa: CASSRDRAGDQPQHF
j_call: TRBJ1-5; v_call: TRBV5-1; d_call: NA; cdr3_aa: CASSLGAGQPGSLSNQPQHF
j_call: TRBJ1-1; v_call: TRBV6-6; d_call: NA; cdr3_aa: CASSYSGGRVPEAFF
j_call: TRBJ2-3; v_call: TRBV19; d_call: NA; cdr3_aa: CASSIVGSTDTQYF
j_call: TRBJ1-1; v_call: TRBV9; d_call: TRBD1; cdr3_aa: CASSVETGKNTEAFF
j_call: TRBJ2-6; v_call: TRBV30; d_call: NA; cdr3_aa: CAWTLTGSGANVLTF
j_call: TRBJ1-3; v_call: TRBV7-2; d_call: TRBD1; cdr3_aa: CASSPGQGTGNTIYF
j_call: TRBJ2-7; v_call: TRBV5-4; d_call: NA; cdr3_aa: CASSLGRSYEQYF
j_call: TRBJ2-7; v_call: TRBV9; d_call: TRBD1; cdr3_aa: CASSVPRDRGKYEQYF
j_call: TRBJ2-2; v_call: TRBV7-2; d_call: NA; cdr3_aa: CASSKDRQTANTGELFF
j_call: TRBJ2-5; v_call: TRBV4-3; d_call: NA; cdr3_aa: CASSQFTGQETQYF
j_call: TRBJ2-4; v_call: TRBV6-1; d_call: TRBD2; cdr3_aa: CASTFSGTSKNIQYF
j_call: TRBJ2-7; v_call: TRBV29-1; d_call: NA; cdr3_aa: CSVVRGSNEQYF
j_call: TRBJ1-4; v_call: TRBV5-8; d_call: NA; cdr3_aa: CASSLALAAEKLFF
j_call: TRBJ2-1; v_call: TRBV6-5; d_call: NA; cdr3_aa: CASSYRPVGNNEQFF
j_call: TRBJ1-1; v_call: TRBV11-1; d_call: TRBD1; cdr3_aa: CASSSGQGNTEAFF
j_call: TRBJ1-2; v_call: TRBV27; d_call: NA; cdr3_aa: CASSPALAGGGYTF
j_call: TRBJ1-5; v_call: TRBV28; d_call: TRBD1; cdr3_aa: CATSKSARRQGTNQPQHF
j_call: TRBJ2-3; v_call: TRBV7-9; d_call: NA; cdr3_aa: CSSTRSGDTQYF
j_call: TRBJ2-7; v_call: TRBV28; d_call: TRBD1; cdr3_aa: CASSRAGGTYEQYF
j_call: TRBJ2-3; v_call: TRBV11-2; d_call: NA; cdr3_aa: CASSLDLGWTDTQYF
j_call: TRBJ1-2; v_call: TRBV29-1; d_call: NA; cdr3_aa: CSVVEIRDNTF
j_call: TRBJ2-7; v_call: TRBV6-5; d_call: NA; cdr3_aa: CASSTRVRSSYEQYF
j_call: TRBJ2-7; v_call: TRBV5-1; d_call: NA; cdr3_aa: CASSNLLGRGEQYF
j_call: TRBJ1-2; v_call: TRBV7-9; d_call: TRBD1; cdr3_aa: CASSSGTGVCTF
j_call: TRBJ2-5; v_call: TRBV6-5; d_call: NA; cdr3_aa: CASSYSELVAEETQYF
j_call: TRBJ1-2; v_call: TRBV4-3; d_call: TRBD1; cdr3_aa: CASSQGGQGAPGGYTF
j_call: TRBJ2-4; v_call: TRBV28; d_call: NA; cdr3_aa: CASTPGQIKNIQYF
j_call: TRBJ2-1; v_call: TRBV5-8; d_call: TRBD1; cdr3_aa: CASILPGQGANEQFF
j_call: TRBJ2-7; v_call: TRBV28; d_call: NA; cdr3_aa: CASSLGLLSYEQYF